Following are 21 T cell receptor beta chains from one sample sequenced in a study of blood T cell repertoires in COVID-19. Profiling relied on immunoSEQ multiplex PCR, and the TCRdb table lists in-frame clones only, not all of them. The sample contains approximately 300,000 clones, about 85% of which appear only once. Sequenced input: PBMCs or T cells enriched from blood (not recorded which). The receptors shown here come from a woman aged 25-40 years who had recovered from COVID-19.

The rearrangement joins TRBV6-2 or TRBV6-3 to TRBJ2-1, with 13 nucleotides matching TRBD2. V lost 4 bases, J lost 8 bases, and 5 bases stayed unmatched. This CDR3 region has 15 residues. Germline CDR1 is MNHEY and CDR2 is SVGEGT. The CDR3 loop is CASSSRTSGGDEQFF. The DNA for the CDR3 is TGTGCCAGCAGTTCGCGGACTAGCGGGGGCGATGAGCAGTTCTTC.

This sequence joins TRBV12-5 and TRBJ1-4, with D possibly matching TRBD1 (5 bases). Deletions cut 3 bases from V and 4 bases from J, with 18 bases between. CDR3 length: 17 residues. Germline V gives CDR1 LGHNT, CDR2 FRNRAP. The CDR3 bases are TGTGCTAGTGGTTTAAATACCCAGGGTCGGAATAATGAAAAACTGTTTTTT. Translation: CASGLNTQGRNNEKLFF. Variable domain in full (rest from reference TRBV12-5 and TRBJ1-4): DARVTQTPRHKVTEMGQEVTMRCQPILGHNTVFWYRQTMMQGLELLAYFRNRAPLDDSGMPKDRFSAEMPDATLATLKIQPSEPRDSAVYFCASGLNTQGRNNEKLFFGSGTQLSVL.

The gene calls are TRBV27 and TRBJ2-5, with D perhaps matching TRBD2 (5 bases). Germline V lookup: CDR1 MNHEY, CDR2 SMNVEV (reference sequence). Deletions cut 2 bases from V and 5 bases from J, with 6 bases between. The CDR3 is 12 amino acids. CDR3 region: CASSLRGETQYF. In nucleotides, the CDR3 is TGTGCCAGCAGTTTAAGAGGGGAGACCCAGTACTTC.

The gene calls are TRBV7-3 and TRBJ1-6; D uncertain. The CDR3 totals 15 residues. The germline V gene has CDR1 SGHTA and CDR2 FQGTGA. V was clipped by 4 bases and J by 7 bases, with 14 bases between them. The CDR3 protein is CASSSEGMGNSPLHF. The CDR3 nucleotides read TGTGCCAGCAGCTCCGAGGGCATGGGGAATTCACCCCTCCACTTT.

CDR3 protein: CASSTAYEQYF. CDR3 in DNA: TGTGCCAGCAGTACAGCCTACGAGCAGTACTTC. V usage is TRBV6-5 and J usage is TRBJ2-7; D is undetermined. Per germline, CDR1 MNHEY and CDR2 SVGAGI. CDR3 length equals 11 residues. Trimming cost V 5 bases and J 2 bases, with 4 bases left between them.

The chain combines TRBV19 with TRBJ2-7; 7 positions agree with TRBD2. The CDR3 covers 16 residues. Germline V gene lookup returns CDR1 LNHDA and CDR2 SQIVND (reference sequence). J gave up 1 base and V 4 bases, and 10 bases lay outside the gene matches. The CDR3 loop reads CASSRGDGRNSYEQYF. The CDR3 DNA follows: TGTGCCAGTAGTAGGGGCGACGGGAGGAATTCCTACGAGCAGTACTTC.

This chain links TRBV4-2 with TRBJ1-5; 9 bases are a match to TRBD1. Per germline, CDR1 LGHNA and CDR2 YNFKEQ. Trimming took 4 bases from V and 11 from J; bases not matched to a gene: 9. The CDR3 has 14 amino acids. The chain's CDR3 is CASSPGQGEEAQHF. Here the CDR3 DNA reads TGTGCCAGCAGCCCGGGACAGGGTGAGGAAGCCCAGCATTTT.

CDR3 region: CASSIDRNTKHSNQPQHF. CDR3 in DNA: TGTGCCAGTAGTATAGACAGGAACACAAAACATAGCAATCAGCCCCAGCATTTT. V is TRBV19 and J is TRBJ1-5, with D uncertain. Trimming removed 0 bases from V and 0 bases from J, with 15 bases in between. The length of the CDR3 is 18 residues. The V gene's germline CDR1 is LNHDA and CDR2 SQIVND (reference sequence).

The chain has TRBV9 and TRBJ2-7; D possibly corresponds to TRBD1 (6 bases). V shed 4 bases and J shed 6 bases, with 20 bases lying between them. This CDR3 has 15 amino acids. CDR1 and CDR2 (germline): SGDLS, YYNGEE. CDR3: CASSISAGDQGEQYF. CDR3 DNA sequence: TGTGCCAGCAGCATTTCGGCAGGGGATCAGGGCGAGCAGTACTTC.

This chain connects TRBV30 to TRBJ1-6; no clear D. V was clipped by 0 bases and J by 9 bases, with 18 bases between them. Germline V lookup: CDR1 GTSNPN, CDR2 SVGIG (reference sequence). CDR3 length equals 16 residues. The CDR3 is CAWSVDIGPSGSPLHF. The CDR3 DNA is TGTGCCTGGAGTGTGGATATTGGGCCCTCAGGTTCACCCCTCCACTTT.

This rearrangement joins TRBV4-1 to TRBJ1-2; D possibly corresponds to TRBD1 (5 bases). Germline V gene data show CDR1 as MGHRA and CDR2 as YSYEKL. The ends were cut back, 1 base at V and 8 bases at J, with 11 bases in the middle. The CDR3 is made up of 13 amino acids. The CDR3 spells CASSQGGGVGYTF. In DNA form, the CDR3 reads TGCGCCAGCAGCCAAGGAGGAGGGGTAGGCTACACCTTC.

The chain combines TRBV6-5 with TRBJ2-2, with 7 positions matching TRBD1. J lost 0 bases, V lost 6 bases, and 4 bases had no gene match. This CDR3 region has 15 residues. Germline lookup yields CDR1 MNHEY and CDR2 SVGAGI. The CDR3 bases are TGTGCCAGCAGAGCAGACAGGGCGAACACCGGGGAGCTGTTTTTT. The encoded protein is CASRADRANTGELFF.

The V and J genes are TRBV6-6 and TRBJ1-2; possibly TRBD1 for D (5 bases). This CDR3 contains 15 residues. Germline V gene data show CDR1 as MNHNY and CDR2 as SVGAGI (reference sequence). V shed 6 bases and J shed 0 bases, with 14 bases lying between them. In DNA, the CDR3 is TGTGCCAGCAGGGTCTTGGTAGGGGCTAACTATGGCTACACCTTC. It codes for CASRVLVGANYGYTF.

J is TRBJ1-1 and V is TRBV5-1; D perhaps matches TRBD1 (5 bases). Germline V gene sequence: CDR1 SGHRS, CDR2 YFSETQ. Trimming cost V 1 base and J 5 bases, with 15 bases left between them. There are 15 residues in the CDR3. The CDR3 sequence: CASSLSLQGGTEAFF. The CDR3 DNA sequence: TGCGCCAGCAGCTTGAGCCTCCAGGGAGGTACTGAAGCTTTCTTT.

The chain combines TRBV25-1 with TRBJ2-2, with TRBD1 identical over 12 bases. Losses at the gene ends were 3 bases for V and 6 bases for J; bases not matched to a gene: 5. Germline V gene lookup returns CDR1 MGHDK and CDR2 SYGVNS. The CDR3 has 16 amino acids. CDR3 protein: CASSDPGTGGPGELFF. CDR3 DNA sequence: TGTGCCAGCAGTGATCCCGGGACAGGGGGCCCCGGGGAGCTGTTTTTT.

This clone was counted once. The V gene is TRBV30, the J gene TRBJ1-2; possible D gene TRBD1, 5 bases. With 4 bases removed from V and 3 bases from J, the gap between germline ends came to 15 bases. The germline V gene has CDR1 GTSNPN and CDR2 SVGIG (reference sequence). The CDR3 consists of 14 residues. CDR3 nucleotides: TGTGCCTGGACTAAACGACGGGACTACTATGGCTACACCTTC. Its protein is CAWTKRRDYYGYTF.

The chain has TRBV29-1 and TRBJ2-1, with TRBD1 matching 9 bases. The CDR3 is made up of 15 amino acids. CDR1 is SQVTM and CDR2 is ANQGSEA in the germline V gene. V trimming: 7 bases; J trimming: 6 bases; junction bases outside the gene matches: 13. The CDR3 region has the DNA TGCAGCGCCCGGGCTGGGACAGGGAGGGGCAATGAGCAGTTCTTC. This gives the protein CSARAGTGRGNEQFF.

DNA for the CDR3: TGTGCCAGCAGTCGTGGCAGCTATGGCTACACCTTC. Protein product: CASSRGSYGYTF. The V and J genes are TRBV12-3 or TRBV12-4 and TRBJ1-2; D not resolved. This CDR3 contains 12 residues. V lost 5 bases and J 4 bases, leaving 8 bases between the germline ends.

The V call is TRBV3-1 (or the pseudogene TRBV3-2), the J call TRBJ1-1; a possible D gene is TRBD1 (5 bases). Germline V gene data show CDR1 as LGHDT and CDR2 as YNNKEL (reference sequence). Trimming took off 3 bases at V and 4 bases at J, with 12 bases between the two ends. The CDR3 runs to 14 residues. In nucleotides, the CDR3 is TGTGCCAGCAGCCACGGGGGGAGCGGCACTGAAGCTTTCTTT. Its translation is CASSHGGSGTEAFF.

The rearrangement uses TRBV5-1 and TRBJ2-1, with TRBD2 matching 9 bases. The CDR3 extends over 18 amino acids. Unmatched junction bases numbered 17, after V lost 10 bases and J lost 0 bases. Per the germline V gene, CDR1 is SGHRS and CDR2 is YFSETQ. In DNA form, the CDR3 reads TGCGCCTCCTCCGGCGGCGGGACTAGCAAAAGCTCCTACAATGAGCAGTTCTTC. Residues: CASSGGGTSKSSYNEQFF. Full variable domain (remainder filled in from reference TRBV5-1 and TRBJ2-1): KAGVTQTPRYLIKTRGQQVTLSCSPISGHRSVSWYQQTPGQGLQFLFEYFSETQRNKGNFPGRFSGRQFSNSRSEMNVSTLELGDSALYLCASSGGGTSKSSYNEQFFGPGTRLTVL.

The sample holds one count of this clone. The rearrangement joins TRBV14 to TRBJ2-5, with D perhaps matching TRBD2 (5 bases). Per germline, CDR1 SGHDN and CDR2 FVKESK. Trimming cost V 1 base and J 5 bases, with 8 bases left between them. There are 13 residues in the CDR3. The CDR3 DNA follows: TGTGCCAGCAGCCAAGGCGGGCGGGAGACCCAGTACTTC. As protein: CASSQGGRETQYF.